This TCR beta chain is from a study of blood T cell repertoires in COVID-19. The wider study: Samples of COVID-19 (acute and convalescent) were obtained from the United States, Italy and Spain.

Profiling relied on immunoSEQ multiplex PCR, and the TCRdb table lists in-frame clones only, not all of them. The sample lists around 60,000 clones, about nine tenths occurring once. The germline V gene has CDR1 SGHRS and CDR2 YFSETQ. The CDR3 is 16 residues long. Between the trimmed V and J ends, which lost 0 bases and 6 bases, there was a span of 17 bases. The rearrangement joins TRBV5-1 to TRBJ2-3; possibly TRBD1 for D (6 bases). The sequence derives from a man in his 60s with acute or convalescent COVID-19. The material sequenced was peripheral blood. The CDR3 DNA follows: TGCGCCAGCAGCTTGGCCTTGTCAGGGGCAGCGGATACGCAGTATTTT. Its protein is CASSLALSGAADTQYF.